This TCR beta chain was retrieved from a study of blood T cell repertoires in COVID-19. V was cut by 6 bases and J by 3 bases, with 11 bases left in between. CDR3 size: 13 residues. Looked up from germline, CDR1 is SNHLY and CDR2 is FYNNEI. Sequenced by immunoSEQ multiplex PCR; TCRdb stores in-frame clones only, minus some. Here the sample spans roughly 200,000 clones, 83% being singletons. The source is a woman aged 50 to 65 who had been exposed to COVID-19. Sequencing input: PBMCs or T cells enriched from blood (not recorded which). V usage is TRBV2 and J usage is TRBJ1-1; D possibly corresponds to TRBD1 (6 bases). The CDR3 reads CASRVGQYTEAFF. The CDR3, as DNA: TGTGCCAGCAGGGTTGGACAGTACACTGAAGCTTTCTTT.